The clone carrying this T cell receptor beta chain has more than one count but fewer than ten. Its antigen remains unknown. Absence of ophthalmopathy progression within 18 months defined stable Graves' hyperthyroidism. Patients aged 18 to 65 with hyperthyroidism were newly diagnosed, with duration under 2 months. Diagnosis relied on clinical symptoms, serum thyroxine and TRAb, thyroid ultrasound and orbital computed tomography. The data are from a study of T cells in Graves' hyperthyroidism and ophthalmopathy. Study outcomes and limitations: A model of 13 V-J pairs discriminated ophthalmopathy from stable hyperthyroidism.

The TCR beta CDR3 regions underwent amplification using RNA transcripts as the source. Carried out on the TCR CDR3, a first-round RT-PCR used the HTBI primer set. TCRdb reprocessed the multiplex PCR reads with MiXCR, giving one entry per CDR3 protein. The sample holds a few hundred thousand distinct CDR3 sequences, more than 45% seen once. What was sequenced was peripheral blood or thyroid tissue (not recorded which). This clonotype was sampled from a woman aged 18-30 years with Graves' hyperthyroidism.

CDR3 DNA sequence: TGTGCCAGCAGCGTAGAGGGGGGGACTGAAGCTTTCTTT. Translation: CASSVEGGTEAFF. J is TRBJ1-1 and V is TRBV9; tentative D call: TRBD1 (6 bases). The CDR3 spans 13 residues. CDR1 and CDR2 (germline): SGDLS, YYNGEE. With 0 bases removed from V and 5 bases from J, the gap between germline ends came to 8 bases.